Below, 10 T cell receptor beta chains from the same sample are listed, as sequenced in a study of shared clonotypes between healthy human individuals. TCRdb keeps only in-frame clones here, not all; method: immunoSEQ multiplex PCR. The sample carries about 520,000 clones, about 85% recorded once. Sequenced sample: PBMCs. The receptors come from a woman between 40 and 50 years old in good health. Some clones in this sample may be carry-over from other donors' samples.

The J gene is TRBJ2-7, the V gene TRBV18; D possibly corresponds to TRBD1 (5 bases). The CDR3 runs to 15 residues. CDR1 and CDR2 from the germline V gene are KGHSH and LQKENI. V was pared by 0 bases and J by 2 bases, with 11 bases between. CDR3 DNA: TGTGCCAGCTCACCACCCCATGCGACAGCCTACGAGCAGTACTTC. Protein product: CASSPPHATAYEQYF.

This clone has only one observation. This may arise from a read error, as a much more abundant clone is one base away. Different DNA sequences within this sample yield the same CDR3. The rearrangement joins TRBV28 to TRBJ1-2, with D possibly matching TRBD1 (6 bases). The CDR3 is 13 amino acids. Germline V gene sequence: CDR1 MDHEN, CDR2 SYDVKM. CDR3 sequence: CATFQTGFDGYTF. The CDR3 DNA is TGTGCTACCTTTCAAACAGGGTTCGATGGCTACACCTTC.

The gene calls are TRBV6-6 and TRBJ2-7, with 8 bases lining up with TRBD1. V trimming: 2 bases; J trimming: 5 bases; junction bases outside the gene matches: 5. The CDR3 runs 14 residues. Germline V gene data show CDR1 as MNHNY and CDR2 as SVGAGI (reference sequence). The CDR3 region has the DNA TGTGCCAGCAGTTACGCGACAGGGGTCGACGAGCAGTACTTC. Residues: CASSYATGVDEQYF.

This chain joins TRBV5-4 and TRBJ2-2, with 9 bases that match TRBD1. CDR1 is SGHNT, CDR2 YYREEE, per germline (reference sequence). V lost 3 bases, J lost 1 base, and 7 bases stayed unmatched. CDR3 size: 17 residues. CDR3 in amino acids: CASSSPDRGMNTGELFF. The CDR3 DNA follows: TGTGCCAGCAGCTCCCCTGACAGGGGGATGAACACCGGGGAGCTGTTTTTT.

The rearrangement uses TRBV9 and TRBJ1-2; perhaps TRBD1 as D (6 bases). This CDR3 has 14 residues. V lost 2 bases, J lost 4 bases, and 12 bases lay in between. CDR1 and CDR2 from the germline V gene are SGDLS and YYNGEE. The CDR3 bases are TGTGCCAGCAGCGTGGGGGGGCTAGGCTATGGCTACACCTTC. Its translation: CASSVGGLGYGYTF.

The chain has TRBV7-6 and TRBJ2-1; D unclear. Germline CDR1 is SGHVS and CDR2 is FNYEAQ. V was cut by 3 bases and J by 4 bases, with 7 bases left in between. The CDR3 totals 13 residues. The CDR3 nucleotides read TGTGCCAGCAGCTTGAACAGATACAATGAGCAGTTCTTC. Translation gives CASSLNRYNEQFF. Together with reference TRBV7-6 and TRBJ2-1, the CDR3 gives the full variable domain: GAGVSQSPRYKVTKRGQDVALRCDPISGHVSLYWYRQALGQGPEFLTYFNYEAQQDKSGLPNDRFSAERPEGSISTLTIQRTEQRDSAMYRCASSLNRYNEQFFGPGTRLTVL.

The CDR3 DNA reads TGTGCCAGCAGTGACTCGAAGGGTGACACCGGGGAGCTGTTTTTT. It translates to CASSDSKGDTGELFF. This rearrangement joins TRBV6-4 to TRBJ2-2; no firm D call. Between the trimmed V and J ends, which lost 0 bases and 3 bases, there was a span of 8 bases. The CDR3 runs 15 residues. Germline V CDR1 and CDR2: MRHNA, SNTAGT.

In the case of this clone: A read error is likely here: a far larger clone is one base away. The chain has TRBV10-2 and TRBJ2-7; D not certain. Germline V lookup: CDR1 WSHSY, CDR2 SAAADI. V was cut by 0 bases and J by 2 bases, with 14 bases left in between. The length of the CDR3 is 16 residues. CDR3 in amino acids: CASSESGRETAYEQYF. The CDR3 DNA reads TGCGCCAGCAGTGAGTCAGGCAGAGAAACAGCCTACGAGCAGTACTTC.

The V and J genes are TRBV29-1 and TRBJ2-2; 12 bases are a match to TRBD2. The CDR3 is 15 amino acids. V trimming: 4 bases; J trimming: 6 bases; junction bases outside the gene matches: 6. CDR1 SQVTM and CDR2 ANQGSEA come from the germline V gene. CDR3 nucleotide sequence: TGCAGCGTTGGATCTAGCGGGAGGGCCCCCGGGGAGCTGTTTTTT. Encoded protein: CSVGSSGRAPGELFF.

This chain links TRBV11-2 with TRBJ2-6; D is uncertain. The V and J ends lost 6 bases and 3 bases respectively, with 6 bases between them. The CDR3 loop spans 13 amino acids. Germline CDR1 and CDR2: SGHAT and FQNNGV. The CDR3 DNA sequence: TGTGCCAGCAGGCAACTTGGGGCCAACGTCCTGACTTTC. It codes for CASRQLGANVLTF.